Described below is a single TCR beta chain sequence and its context. Its target is unknown. Trimming cost V 0 bases and J 1 base, with 6 bases left between them. The CDR3 sequence is 14 residues long. The germline V gene has CDR1 LGHDT and CDR2 YNNKEL (reference sequence). This record belongs to a study of T-cell memory formation after mild COVID-19. Study background: The TCR clusters were mostly specific to one donor. Study-wide results and caveats: For second-wave clones that peaked at day 37, SARS-CoV-2 specificity went unverified. CD4/CD8 balance held among clones contracting day 15 to 85, and later expanders leaned CD4+.

One entry per CDR3 protein, called by TCRdb with MiXCR from the 5' RACE reads. The sample records hundreds of thousands of distinct CDR3 sequences, approximately 18% being singletons. The sequence came from an adult woman who had mild COVID-19 (a few samples of this study predate the infection). Cell type and time point are not known. The specimen sequenced was PBMCs or a T cell subset sorted from them (not recorded which). The chain has TRBV3-1 and TRBJ1-1; D is undetermined. CDR3 sequence reads: CASSQESQNTEAFF. CDR3 bases: TGTGCCAGCAGCCAAGAATCCCAGAACACTGAAGCTTTCTTT.